This TCR beta chain is from a study of T cells in Graves' hyperthyroidism and ophthalmopathy. Study-level findings and limits: It was a median around seven months before onset that the model predicted ophthalmopathy. Most expanded thyroid clonotypes above 0.001 recurred in blood.

This clonotype was seen at least ten times. What it binds is not known. TCR beta CDR3 regions were amplified from RNA transcripts. Initially, a first-round RT-PCR of the TCR CDR3 employed the HTBI primer set. TCRdb fed the multiplex PCR reads into MiXCR, producing one record per CDR3 protein. The table records around 300,000 distinct CDR3 sequences, about 14% of them present only once. Every diagnosis used clinical symptoms, serum thyroxine and TRAb, thyroid ultrasound and orbital computed tomography. Trimming removed 6 bases from V and 2 bases from J; junction bases left unmatched: 9. The CDR3 spans 16 residues. CDR1 and CDR2 from the germline V gene are MNHNS and SASEGT.

The receptor comes from a young woman with Graves' hyperthyroidism that later progressed to Graves' ophthalmopathy. Material for sequencing was blood. The rearrangement joins TRBV6-1 to TRBJ2-1; 8 bases align to TRBD2. CDR3: CASRDVAGGTYNEQFF. The CDR3 coding sequence is TGTGCCAGCAGGGACGTGGCGGGAGGTACCTACAATGAGCAGTTCTTC.